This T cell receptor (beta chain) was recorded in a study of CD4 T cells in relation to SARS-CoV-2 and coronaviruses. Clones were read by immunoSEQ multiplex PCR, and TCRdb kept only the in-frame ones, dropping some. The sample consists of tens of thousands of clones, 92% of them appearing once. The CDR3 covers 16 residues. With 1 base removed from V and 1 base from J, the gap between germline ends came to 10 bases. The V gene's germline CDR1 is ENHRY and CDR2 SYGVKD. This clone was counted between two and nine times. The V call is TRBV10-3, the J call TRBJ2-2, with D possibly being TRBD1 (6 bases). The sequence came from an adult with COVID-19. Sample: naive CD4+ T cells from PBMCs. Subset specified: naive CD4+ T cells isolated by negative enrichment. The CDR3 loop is CAISELGAKNTGELFF. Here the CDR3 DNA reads TGTGCCATCAGTGAGTTGGGGGCGAAGAACACCGGGGAGCTGTTTTTT.